This T cell receptor beta chain emerged from a study of tumor-infiltrating lymphocytes in oesophageal squamous cell carcinoma. Using its own MiXCR run on the PCR reads, TCRdb lists one record per CDR3 protein. The sample contains approximately 12,000 distinct CDR3 sequences, 55% of which appear only once. The germline V gene has CDR1 SGHAT and CDR2 FQNNGV. CDR3 length: 15 residues. The chain carries TRBV11-2 and TRBJ2-3; 8 bases align to TRBD1. Judging by the DNA end, TRBJ2-1 fits better; the J call may be wrong. This clonotype originated in a male donor with esophageal squamous cell carcinoma. The source material was esophageal tumor tissue. CDR3 nucleotides: TGTGCCAGCAGCCGGGGACAGGCCTCCTACAATGAGCAGTTCTTC. As protein: CASSRGQASYNEQFF.